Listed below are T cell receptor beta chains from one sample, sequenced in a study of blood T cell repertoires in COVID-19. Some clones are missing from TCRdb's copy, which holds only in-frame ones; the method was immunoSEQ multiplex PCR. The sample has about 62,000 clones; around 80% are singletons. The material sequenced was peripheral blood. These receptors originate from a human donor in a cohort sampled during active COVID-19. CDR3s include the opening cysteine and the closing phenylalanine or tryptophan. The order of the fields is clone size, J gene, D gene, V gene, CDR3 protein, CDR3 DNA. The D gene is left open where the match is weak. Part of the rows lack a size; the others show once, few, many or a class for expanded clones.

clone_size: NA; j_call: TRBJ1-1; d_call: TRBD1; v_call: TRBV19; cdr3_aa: CASQRDRGYTEAFF; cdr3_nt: TGTGCCAGTCAACGGGACAGGGGGTACACTGAAGCTTTCTTT
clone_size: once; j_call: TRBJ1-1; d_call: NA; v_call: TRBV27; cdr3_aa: CASRRDGLMNTEAFF; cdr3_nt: TGTGCCAGCAGGCGGGACGGACTCATGAACACTGAAGCTTTCTTT
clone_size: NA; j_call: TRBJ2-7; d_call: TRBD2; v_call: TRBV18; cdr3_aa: CASSPTSGRVLSSYEQYF; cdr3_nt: TGTGCCAGCTCACCGACTAGCGGGAGGGTCCTAAGCTCCTACGAGCAGTACTTC
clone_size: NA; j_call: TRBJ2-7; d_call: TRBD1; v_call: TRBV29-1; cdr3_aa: CSVEVLDRGTYEQYF; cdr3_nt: TGCAGCGTTGAAGTTCTGGACAGGGGAACCTACGAGCAGTACTTC
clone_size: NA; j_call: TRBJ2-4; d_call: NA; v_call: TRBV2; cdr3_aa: CASDRQGLDIQYF; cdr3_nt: TGTGCCAGCGACCGGCAGGGGTTGGACATTCAGTACTTC
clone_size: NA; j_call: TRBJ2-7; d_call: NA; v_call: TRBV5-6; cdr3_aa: CASSRALGYEQYF; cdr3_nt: TGTGCCAGCAGCCGCGCACTAGGTTACGAGCAGTACTTC
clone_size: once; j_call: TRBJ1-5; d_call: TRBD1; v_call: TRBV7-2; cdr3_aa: CASSERTGGNQPQHF; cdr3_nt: TGTGCCAGCAGCGAAAGGACAGGGGGCAATCAGCCCCAGCATTTT
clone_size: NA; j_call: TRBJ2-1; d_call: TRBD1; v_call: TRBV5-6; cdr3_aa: CASSLGQGRNEQFF; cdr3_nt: TGTGCCAGCAGCTTGGGACAGGGGAGGAATGAGCAGTTCTTC
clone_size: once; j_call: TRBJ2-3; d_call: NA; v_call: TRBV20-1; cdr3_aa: CSASLRLDTQYF; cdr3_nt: TGCAGTGCTAGTTTGCGGTTGGATACGCAGTATTTT
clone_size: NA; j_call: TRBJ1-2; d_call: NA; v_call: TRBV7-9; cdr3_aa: CASSTTGMDYGYTF; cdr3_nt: TGTGCCAGCAGCACGACAGGAATGGACTATGGCTACACCTTC
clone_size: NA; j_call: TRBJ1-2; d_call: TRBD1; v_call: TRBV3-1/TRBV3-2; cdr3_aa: CASGGQSHGYTF; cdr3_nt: TGTGCCAGCGGGGGACAGAGTCATGGCTACACCTTC
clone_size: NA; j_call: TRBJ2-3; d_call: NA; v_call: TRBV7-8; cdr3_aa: CASSKNPPQSLREGGTQYF; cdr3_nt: TGTGCCAGCAGCAAAAACCCCCCTCAAAGTTTGAGAGAAGGGGGTACGCAGTATTTT
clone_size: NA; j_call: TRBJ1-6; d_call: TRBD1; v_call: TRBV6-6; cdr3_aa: CASRSTGTGGSPLHF; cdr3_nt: TGTGCCAGCAGGAGTACCGGGACAGGGGGTTCACCCCTCCACTTT
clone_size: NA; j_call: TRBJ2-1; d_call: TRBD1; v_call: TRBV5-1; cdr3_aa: CASSLEGQSYNEQFF; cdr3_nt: TGCGCCAGCAGCTTGGAGGGACAGTCCTACAATGAGCAGTTCTTC
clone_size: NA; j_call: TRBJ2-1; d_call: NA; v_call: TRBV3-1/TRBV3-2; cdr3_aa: CASSALLSSYNEQFF; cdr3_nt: TGTGCCAGCAGCGCCCTTTTGAGCTCCTACAATGAGCAGTTCTTC
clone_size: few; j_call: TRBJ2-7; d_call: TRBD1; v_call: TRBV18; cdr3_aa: CASSPGTGVYEQYF; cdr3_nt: TGTGCCAGCTCCCCCGGGACAGGCGTATACGAGCAGTACTTC
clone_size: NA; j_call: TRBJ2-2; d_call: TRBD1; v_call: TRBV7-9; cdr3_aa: CASSPRTGGVSGELFF; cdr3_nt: TGTGCCAGCAGCCCAAGGACAGGGGGCGTCTCCGGGGAGCTGTTTTTT
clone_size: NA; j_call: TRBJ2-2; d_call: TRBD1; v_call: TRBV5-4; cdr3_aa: CASSFGQGAPTGELFF; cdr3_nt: TGTGCCAGCAGCTTCGGACAGGGGGCCCCCACCGGGGAGCTGTTTTTT